One and the same sample provided the 7 T cell receptor beta chains below, sequenced in a study of radiotherapy plus CTLA-4 blockade in lung cancer. The method was immunoSEQ multiplex PCR; TCRdb's version includes in-frame clones alone and lacks a portion of them. The sample has around 82,000 clones; 84% are singletons. This specimen consisted of peripheral blood, obtained from a patient treated with radiotherapy plus ipilimumab. These receptors originate from a human donor with non-small cell lung cancer who had stable disease on radiotherapy plus ipilimumab.

The chain is built from TRBV18 and TRBJ2-7, with 9 bases identical to TRBD2. The CDR3 is made up of 15 amino acids. Germline V lookup: CDR1 KGHSH, CDR2 LQKENI. V lost 0 bases, J lost 2 bases, and 2 bases stayed unmatched. The CDR3 coding sequence is TGTGCCAGCTCACCACCGGGCGGGAGGGCCTACGAGCAGTACTTC. Protein: CASSPPGGRAYEQYF.

This sequence joins TRBV30 and TRBJ1-1, with D unclear. Trimming cost V 0 bases and J 5 bases, with 10 bases left between them. CDR1 is GTSNPN and CDR2 is SVGIG in the germline V gene (reference sequence). The CDR3 totals 13 residues. CDR3 amino acids: CAWSVREGTEAFF. The DNA of the CDR3 is TGTGCCTGGAGTGTACGTGAGGGAACTGAAGCTTTCTTT.

This chain joins TRBV6-6 and TRBJ2-3, with a tentative D call TRBD2 (6 bases). From germline, CDR1 is MNHNY and CDR2 SVGAGI (reference sequence). This CDR3 has 15 amino acids. The V end lost 10 bases, the J end lost 3 bases, and 20 bases lay between the germline ends. The CDR3 nucleotides are TGTGCCATCACCCCCGGGGGAGTTAGGACAGATACGCAGTATTTT. Protein: CAITPGGVRTDTQYF.

The genes are TRBV19 and TRBJ1-1, with TRBD1 matching over 11 bases. The CDR3 is 15 amino acids. Germline assignment: CDR1 LNHDA and CDR2 SQIVND (reference sequence). Trimming at V came to 9 bases and at J to 2 bases, leaving 8 bases not matched to a gene. The CDR3 here is CASRTGGAGNTEAFF. CDR3 nucleotides: TGTGCCAGCCGGACAGGGGGCGCAGGAAACACTGAAGCTTTCTTT. Using reference TRBV19 and TRBJ1-1 for the parts outside the CDR3, the full variable domain is DGGITQSPKYLFRKEGQNVTLSCEQNLNHDAMYWYRQDPGQGLRLIYYSQIVNDFQKGDIAEGYSVSREKKESFPLTVTSAQKNPTAFYLCASRTGGAGNTEAFFGQGTRLTVV.

V and J are TRBV5-1 and TRBJ2-3, with 11 bases matching TRBD2. V trimming: 3 bases; J trimming: 5 bases; junction bases outside the gene matches: 2. The CDR3 is 14 amino acids. Germline V CDR1 and CDR2: SGHRS, YFSETQ. CDR3 nucleotide sequence: TGCGCCAGCAGCTCTGGGACTAGCGGAGATACGCAGTATTTT. This gives the protein CASSSGTSGDTQYF.

This chain joins TRBV9 and TRBJ2-2; 10 bases match TRBD2. CDR1 and CDR2 (germline): SGDLS, YYNGEE. V was clipped by 3 bases and J by 6 bases; unmatched bases: 11. The CDR3 is 17 amino acids. CDR3 protein: CASSAASGGATSGELFF. The CDR3 region has the DNA TGTGCCAGCAGCGCCGCCAGCGGGGGGGCAACGTCCGGGGAGCTGTTTTTT. Filled out from reference TRBV9 and TRBJ2-2, the complete variable domain reads DSGVTQTPKHLITATGQRVTLRCSPRSGDLSVYWYQQSLDQGLQFLIQYYNGEERAKGNILERFSAQQFPDLHSELNLSSLELGDSALYFCASSAASGGATSGELFFGEGSRLTVL.

The rearrangement links TRBV7-7 to TRBJ2-7; TRBD1 might be the D (5 bases). In germline, CDR1 is SSHAT, CDR2 FNYEAQ (reference sequence). The CDR3 covers 14 residues. The V end was cut by 1 base, the J end by 0 bases, with 7 bases between. CDR3 nucleotides: TGTGCCAGCAGCTTAGGTGACAGCTCCTACGAGCAGTACTTC. It translates to CASSLGDSSYEQYF.